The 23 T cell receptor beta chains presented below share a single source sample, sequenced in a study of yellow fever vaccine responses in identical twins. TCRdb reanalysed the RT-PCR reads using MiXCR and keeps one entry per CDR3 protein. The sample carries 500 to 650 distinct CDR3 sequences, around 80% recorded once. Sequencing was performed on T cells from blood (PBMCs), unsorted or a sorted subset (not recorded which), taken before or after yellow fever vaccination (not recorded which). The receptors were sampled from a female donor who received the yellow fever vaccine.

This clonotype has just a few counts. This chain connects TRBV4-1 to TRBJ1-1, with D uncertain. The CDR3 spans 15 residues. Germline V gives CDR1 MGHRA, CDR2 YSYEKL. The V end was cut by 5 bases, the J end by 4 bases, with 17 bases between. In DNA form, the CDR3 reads TGCGCCAGCAGCGCACGGGTTGGTGGGTTCACTGAAGCTTTCTTT. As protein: CASSARVGGFTEAFF.

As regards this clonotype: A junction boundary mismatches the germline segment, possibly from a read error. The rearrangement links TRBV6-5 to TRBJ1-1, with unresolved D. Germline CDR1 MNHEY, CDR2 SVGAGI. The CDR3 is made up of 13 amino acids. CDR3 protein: CASSYSRNSEAFF. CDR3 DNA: TGTGCCAGCAGTTACTCTCGGAACTCTGAAGCTTTCTTT.

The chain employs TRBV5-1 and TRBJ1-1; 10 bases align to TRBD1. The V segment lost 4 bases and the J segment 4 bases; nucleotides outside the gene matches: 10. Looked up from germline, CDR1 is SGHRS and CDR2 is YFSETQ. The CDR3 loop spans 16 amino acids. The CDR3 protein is CASSVLRDRGRTEAFF. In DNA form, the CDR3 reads TGCGCCAGCAGCGTATTACGGGACAGGGGCCGCACTGAAGCTTTCTTT.

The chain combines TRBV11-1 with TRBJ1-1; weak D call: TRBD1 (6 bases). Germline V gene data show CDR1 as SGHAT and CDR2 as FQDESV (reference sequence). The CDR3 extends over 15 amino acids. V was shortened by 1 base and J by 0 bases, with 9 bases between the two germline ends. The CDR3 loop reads CASSLGDTMNTEAFF. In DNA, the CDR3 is TGTGCCAGCAGCTTAGGGGACACCATGAACACTGAAGCTTTCTTT.

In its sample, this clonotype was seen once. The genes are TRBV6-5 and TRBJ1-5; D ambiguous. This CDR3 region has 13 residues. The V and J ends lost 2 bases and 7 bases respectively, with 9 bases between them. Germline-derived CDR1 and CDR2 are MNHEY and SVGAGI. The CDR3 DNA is TGTGCCAGCAGTTACAGGGAAGGCCAGCCCCAGCATTTT. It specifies CASSYREGQPQHF.

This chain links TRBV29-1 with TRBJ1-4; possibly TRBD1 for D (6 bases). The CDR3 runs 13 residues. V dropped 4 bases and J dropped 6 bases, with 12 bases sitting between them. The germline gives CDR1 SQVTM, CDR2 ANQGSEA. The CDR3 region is CSVGWGADEKLFF. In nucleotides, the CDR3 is TGCAGCGTTGGCTGGGGGGCGGATGAAAAACTGTTTTTT.

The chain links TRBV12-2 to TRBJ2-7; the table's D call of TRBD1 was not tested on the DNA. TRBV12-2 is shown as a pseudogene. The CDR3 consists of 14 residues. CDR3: CASRFVLVGGEQYV. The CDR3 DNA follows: TGTGCAAGTCGCTTTGTTCTGGTGGGGGGAGAGCAGTACGTC.

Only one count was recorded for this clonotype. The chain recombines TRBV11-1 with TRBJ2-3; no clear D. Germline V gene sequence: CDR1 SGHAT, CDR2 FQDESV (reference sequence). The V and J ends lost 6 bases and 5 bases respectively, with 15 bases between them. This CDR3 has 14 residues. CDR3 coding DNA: TGTGCCAGCAGACCCAGGACGGGCCGAGATACGCAGTATTTT. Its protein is CASRPRTGRDTQYF.

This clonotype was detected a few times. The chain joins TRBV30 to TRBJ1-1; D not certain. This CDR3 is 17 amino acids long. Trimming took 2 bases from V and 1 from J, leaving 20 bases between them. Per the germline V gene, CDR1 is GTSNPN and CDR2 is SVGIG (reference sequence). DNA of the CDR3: TGTGCCTGGAGTCCCCCGGCGTTAGGGAGAGGGAACACTGAAGCTTTCTTT. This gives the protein CAWSPPALGRGNTEAFF. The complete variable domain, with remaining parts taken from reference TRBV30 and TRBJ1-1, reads SQTIHQWPATLVQPVGSPLSLECTVEGTSNPNLYWYRQAAGRGLQLLFYSVGIGQISSEVPQNLSASRPQDRQFILSSKKLLLSDSGFYLCAWSPPALGRGNTEAFFGQGTRLTVV.

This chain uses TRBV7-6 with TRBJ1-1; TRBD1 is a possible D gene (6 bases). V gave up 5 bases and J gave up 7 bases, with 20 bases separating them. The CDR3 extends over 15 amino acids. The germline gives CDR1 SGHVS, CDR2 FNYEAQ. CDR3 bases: TGTGCCAGCAGCCCTAGTCCCAGGGGCCAAGGTGAAGCTTTCTTT. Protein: CASSPSPRGQGEAFF.

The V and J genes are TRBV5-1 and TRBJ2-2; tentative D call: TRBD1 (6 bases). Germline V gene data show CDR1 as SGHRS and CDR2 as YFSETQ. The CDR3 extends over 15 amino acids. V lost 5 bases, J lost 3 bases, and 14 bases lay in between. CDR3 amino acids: CASRSDRTYTGELFF. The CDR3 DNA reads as TGCGCCAGCAGATCCGACAGGACTTACACCGGGGAGCTGTTTTTT.

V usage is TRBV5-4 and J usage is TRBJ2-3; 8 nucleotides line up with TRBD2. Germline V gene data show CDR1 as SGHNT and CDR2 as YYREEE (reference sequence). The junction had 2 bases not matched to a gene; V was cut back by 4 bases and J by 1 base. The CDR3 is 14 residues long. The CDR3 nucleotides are TGTGCCAGCAGCCAGACTAGCGGCACAGATACGCAGTATTTT. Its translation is CASSQTSGTDTQYF.

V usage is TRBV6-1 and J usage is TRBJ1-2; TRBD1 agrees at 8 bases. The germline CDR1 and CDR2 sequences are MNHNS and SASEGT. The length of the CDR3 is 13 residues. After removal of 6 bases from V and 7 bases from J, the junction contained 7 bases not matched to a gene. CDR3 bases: TGTGCCAGCAGGATGCAGGGGGCGGTTGGCTACACCTTC. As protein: CASRMQGAVGYTF.

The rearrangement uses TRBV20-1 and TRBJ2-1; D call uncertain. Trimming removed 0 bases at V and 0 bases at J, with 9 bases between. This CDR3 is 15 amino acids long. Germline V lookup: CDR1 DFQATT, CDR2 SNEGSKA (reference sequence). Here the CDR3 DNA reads TGCAGTGCTAGAGATAGACAACTCTCCTACAATGAGCAGTTCTTC. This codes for CSARDRQLSYNEQFF.

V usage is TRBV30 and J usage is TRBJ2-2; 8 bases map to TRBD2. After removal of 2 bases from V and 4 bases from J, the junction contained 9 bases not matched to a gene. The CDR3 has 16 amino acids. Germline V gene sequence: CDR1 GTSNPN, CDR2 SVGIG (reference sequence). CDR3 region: CAWSTWTSRGTGELFF. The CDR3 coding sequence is TGTGCCTGGAGTACTTGGACTAGCAGAGGCACCGGGGAGCTGTTTTTT.

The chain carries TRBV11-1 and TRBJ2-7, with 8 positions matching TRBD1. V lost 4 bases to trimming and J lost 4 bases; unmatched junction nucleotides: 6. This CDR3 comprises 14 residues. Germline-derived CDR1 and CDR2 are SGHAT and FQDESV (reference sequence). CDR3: CASSSSGTGYEQYV. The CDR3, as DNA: TGTGCCAGCAGCTCCTCCGGGACAGGATACGAGCAGTACGTC.

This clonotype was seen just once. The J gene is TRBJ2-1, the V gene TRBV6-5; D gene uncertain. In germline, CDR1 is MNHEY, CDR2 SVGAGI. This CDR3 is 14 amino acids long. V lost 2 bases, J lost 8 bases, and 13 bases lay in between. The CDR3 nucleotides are TGTGCCAGCAGTTACACTTATTATGGAGATGAGCAGTTCTTC. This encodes CASSYTYYGDEQFF.

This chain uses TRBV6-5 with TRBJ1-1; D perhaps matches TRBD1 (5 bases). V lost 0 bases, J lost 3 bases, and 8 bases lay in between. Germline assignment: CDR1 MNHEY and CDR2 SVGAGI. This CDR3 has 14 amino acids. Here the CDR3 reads CASSYSRGDTEAFF. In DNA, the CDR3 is TGTGCCAGCAGTTACTCGAGAGGGGACACTGAAGCTTTCTTT.

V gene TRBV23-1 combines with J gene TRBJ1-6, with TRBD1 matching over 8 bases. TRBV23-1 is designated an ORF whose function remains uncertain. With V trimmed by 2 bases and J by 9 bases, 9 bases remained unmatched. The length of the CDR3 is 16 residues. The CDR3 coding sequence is TGCGCCAGCAGTCAAAGAAAGGGACAGGCGAGTTCACCCCTCCACTTT. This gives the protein CASSQRKGQASSPLHF.

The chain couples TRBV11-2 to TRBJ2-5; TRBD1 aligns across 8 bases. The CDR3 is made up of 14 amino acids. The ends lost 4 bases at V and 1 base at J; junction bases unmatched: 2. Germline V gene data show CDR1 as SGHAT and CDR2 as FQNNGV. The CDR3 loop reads CASSWGQVQETQYF. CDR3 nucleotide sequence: TGTGCCAGCAGCTGGGGACAGGTCCAAGAGACCCAGTACTTC.

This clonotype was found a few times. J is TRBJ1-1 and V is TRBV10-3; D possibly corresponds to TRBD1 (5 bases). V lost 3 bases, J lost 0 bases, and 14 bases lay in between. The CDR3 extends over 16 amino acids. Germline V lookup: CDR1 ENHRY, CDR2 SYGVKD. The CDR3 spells CAISDRAGTMNTEAFF. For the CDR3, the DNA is TGTGCCATCAGTGATAGGGCAGGGACTATGAACACTGAAGCTTTCTTT.

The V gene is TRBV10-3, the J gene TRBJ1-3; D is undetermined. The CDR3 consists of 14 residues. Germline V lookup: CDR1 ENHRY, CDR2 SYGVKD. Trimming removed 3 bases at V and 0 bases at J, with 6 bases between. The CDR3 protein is CAISDDGSGNTIYF. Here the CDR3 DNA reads TGTGCCATCAGTGACGATGGCTCTGGAAACACCATATATTTT.

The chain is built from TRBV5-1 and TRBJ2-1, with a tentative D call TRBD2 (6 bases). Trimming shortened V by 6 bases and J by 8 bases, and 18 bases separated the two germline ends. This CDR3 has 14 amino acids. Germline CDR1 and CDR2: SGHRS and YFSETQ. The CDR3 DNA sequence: TGCGCCAGCAAGGGTGGAGCCGGGAGCGATGAGCAGTTCTTC. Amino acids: CASKGGAGSDEQFF.